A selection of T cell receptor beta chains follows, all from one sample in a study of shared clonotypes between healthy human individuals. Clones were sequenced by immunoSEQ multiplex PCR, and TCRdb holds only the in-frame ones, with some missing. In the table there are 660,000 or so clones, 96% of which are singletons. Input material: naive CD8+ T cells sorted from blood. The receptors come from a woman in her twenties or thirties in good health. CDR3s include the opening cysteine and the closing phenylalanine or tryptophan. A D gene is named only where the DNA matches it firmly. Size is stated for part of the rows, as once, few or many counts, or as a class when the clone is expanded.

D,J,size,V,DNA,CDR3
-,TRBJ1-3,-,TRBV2,TGTGCCAGCAGTTTCTATACTACAGGCGACTCTGGAAACACCATATATTTT,CASSFYTTGDSGNTIYF
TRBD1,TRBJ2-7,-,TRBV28,TGTGCCAGCAGTTTGACAGGGGGTCCGAGCGAGCAGTACTTC,CASSLTGGPSEQYF
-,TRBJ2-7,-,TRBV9,TGTGCCAGCAGCGCTTCTGGAGGGGTCACCTACGAGCAGTACTTC,CASSASGGVTYEQYF
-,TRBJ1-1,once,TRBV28,TGTGCCAGCAGTTTAGACAGGCGCACTGAAGCTTTCTTT,CASSLDRRTEAFF
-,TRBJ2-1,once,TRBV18,TGTGCCAGCTCACGTGAGGAGGTTTCCTACAATGAGCAGTTCTTC,CASSREEVSYNEQFF
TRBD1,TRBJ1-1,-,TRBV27,TGTGCCAGCAGTTTATCGACAGGGGGGGTCACTGAAGCTTTCTTT,CASSLSTGGVTEAFF
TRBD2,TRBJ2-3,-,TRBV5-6,TGTGCCAGCAGCCACCTTCTGACTAGCGGGAGGGATACGCAGTATTTT,CASSHLLTSGRDTQYF
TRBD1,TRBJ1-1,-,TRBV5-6,TGTGCCAGCAGCCCGCCGACAGGGCTCAACACTGAAGCTTTCTTT,CASSPPTGLNTEAFF
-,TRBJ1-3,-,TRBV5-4,TGTGCCAGCAGCCGGGCAATGGAAACCCCCTCTGGAAACACCATATATTTT,CASSRAMETPSGNTIYF
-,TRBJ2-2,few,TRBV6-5,TGTGCCAGCAGATGGGGCACCGGGGAGCTGTTTTTT,CASRWGTGELFF
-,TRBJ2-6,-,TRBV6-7,TGTGCCAGCAGTTACTCGAATACTGGGGCCAACGTCCTGACTTTC,CASSYSNTGANVLTF
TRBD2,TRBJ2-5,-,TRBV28,TGTGCCAGCAGTTTATTACTAGCGGTACTCCAGTACCAAGAGACCCAGTACTTC,CASSLLLAVLQYQETQYF
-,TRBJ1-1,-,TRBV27,TGTGCCAGCAGTCAACCTCGTGAGGCCCCTGAAGCTTTCTTT,CASSQPREAPEAFF
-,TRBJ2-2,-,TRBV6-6,TGTGCCAGCAGCTTGGGACGAAACACCGGGGAGCTGTTTTTT,CASSLGRNTGELFF
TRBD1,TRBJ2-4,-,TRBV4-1,TGCGCCAGCAGCCATGTGGGGACAGGAGCCAAAAACATTCAGTACTTC,CASSHVGTGAKNIQYF